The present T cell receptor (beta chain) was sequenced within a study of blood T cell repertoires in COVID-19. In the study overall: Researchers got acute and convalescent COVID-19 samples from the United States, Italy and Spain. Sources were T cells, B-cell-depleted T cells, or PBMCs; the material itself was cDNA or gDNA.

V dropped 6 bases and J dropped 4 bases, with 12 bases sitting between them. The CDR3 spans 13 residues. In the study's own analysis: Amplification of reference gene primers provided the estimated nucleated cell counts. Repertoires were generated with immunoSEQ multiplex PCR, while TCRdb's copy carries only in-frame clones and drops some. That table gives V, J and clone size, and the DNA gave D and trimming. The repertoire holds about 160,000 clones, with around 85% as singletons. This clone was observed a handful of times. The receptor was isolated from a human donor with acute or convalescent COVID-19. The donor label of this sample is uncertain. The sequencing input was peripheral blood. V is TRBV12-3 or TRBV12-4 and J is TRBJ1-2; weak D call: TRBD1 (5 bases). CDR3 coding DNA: TGTGCCAGCAGACCCGACAGCGCCTATGGCTACACCTTC. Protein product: CASRPDSAYGYTF.